The 7 T cell receptor beta chains in this list originate from one sample, sequenced in a study. TCRdb used MiXCR to reprocess the RT-PCR reads, holding one entry per CDR3 protein. The sample lists about 700,000 distinct CDR3 sequences, approximately 15% occurring once. The sample taken for sequencing was memory CD4+ T cells from blood. These TCRs come from a female donor in good health, serving as a healthy control.

This sequence joins TRBV5-4 and TRBJ1-2; TRBD1 is a possible D gene (6 bases). Trimming shortened V by 0 bases and J by 4 bases, and 13 bases separated the two germline ends. This CDR3 has 15 amino acids. Germline V gives CDR1 SGHNT, CDR2 YYREEE (reference sequence). The CDR3, as DNA: TGTGCCAGCAGCTTGGATGGGGGCTCGGGCTATGGCTACACCTTC. Translated: CASSLDGGSGYGYTF. The full variable domain, completed using reference TRBV5-4 and TRBJ1-2, is ETGVTQSPTHLIKTRGQQVTLRCSSQSGHNTVSWYQQALGQGPQFIFQYYREEENGRGNFPPRFSGLQFPNYSSELNVNALELDDSALYLCASSLDGGSGYGYTFGSGTRLTVV.

This clonotype occurred many times. This chain joins TRBV12-3 or TRBV12-4 and TRBJ2-5; 9 positions match TRBD1. The CDR3 is 16 amino acids. The ends lost 6 bases at V and 5 bases at J; junction bases unmatched: 13. This CDR3 reads CASSQRTGEGGETQYF. DNA for the CDR3: TGTGCCAGCAGCCAGCGGACAGGGGAGGGTGGTGAGACCCAGTACTTC.

Worth noting for this clonotype: A read error is likely, as this CDR3 ends without the conserved phenylalanine or tryptophan. This rearrangement joins TRBV12-3 or TRBV12-4 to TRBJ1-6; 7 bases fit TRBD1. CDR3 size: 13 residues. J was trimmed by 7 bases and V by 4 bases; bases with no gene match: 1. Here the CDR3 reads CASSSTGNSPLHL. The CDR3 DNA follows: TGTGCCAGCAGTTCGACAGGGAATTCACCCCTCCACCTT.

In this sample, this clonotype turned up many times. This chain links TRBV24-1 with TRBJ2-3, with 8 bases lining up with TRBD1. The CDR3 runs 18 residues. The germline gives CDR1 KGHDR, CDR2 SFDVKD. V was pared by 3 bases and J by 0 bases, with 10 bases of the junction left unmatched. The CDR3 bases are TGTGCCACCAGTGATCCCGGGGACAGGCGAAGTAGCACAGATACGCAGTATTTT. It yields the protein CATSDPGDRRSSTDTQYF.

This clonotype was recorded at least ten times. CDR3 in amino acids: CASSVLTGDYGYTF. In DNA form, the CDR3 reads TGCGCCAGCAGCGTATTAACAGGGGACTATGGCTACACCTTC. The chain combines TRBV5-1 with TRBJ1-2, with 7 bases fitting TRBD1. CDR1 SGHRS and CDR2 YFSETQ come from the germline V gene. The length of the CDR3 is 14 residues. The V gene end was trimmed by 4 bases and the J gene end by 3 bases; junction bases not matched to a gene: 6.

The chain joins TRBV20-1 to TRBJ2-1, with TRBD2 matching over 7 bases. J was trimmed by 6 bases and V by 2 bases; bases with no gene match: 10. The CDR3 runs 15 residues. Germline V gene lookup returns CDR1 DFQATT and CDR2 SNEGSKA (reference sequence). CDR3 protein: CSARNAGDPTNEQFF. In DNA form, the CDR3 reads TGCAGTGCTAGAAATGCGGGGGACCCTACCAATGAGCAGTTCTTC.

This clonotype has a handful of counts. This chain joins TRBV27 and TRBJ1-1; TRBD1 agrees at 11 bases. J was trimmed by 5 bases and V by 4 bases; bases with no gene match: 9. This CDR3 spans 16 amino acids. The germline gives CDR1 MNHEY, CDR2 SMNVEV (reference sequence). The CDR3 nucleotides read TGTGCCAGCAGTTGGACAGGGGGCGTCGTCGGGACTGAAGCTTTCTTT. Residues: CASSWTGGVVGTEAFF.